Each of the 8 T cell receptor beta chains below was sequenced from the same sample in a study of shared clonotypes between healthy human individuals. Using immunoSEQ multiplex PCR, the repertoire was profiled, and TCRdb retains in-frame clones only, with some absent. The sample consists of under 650,000 clones, 95% to 97% of them appearing once. Material: naive CD4+ T cells sorted from blood. Subset in this sample: CD45RA+ positively selected. The receptors were gathered from a woman in her thirties in good health.

The J gene is TRBJ1-6, the V gene TRBV9; D remains ambiguous. Trimming stripped 0 bases from V and 9 bases from J, with 10 bases between. Germline lookup yields CDR1 SGDLS and CDR2 YYNGEE. The CDR3 spans 14 residues. DNA of the CDR3: TGTGCCAGCAGCGTAGTAGGGCAAGGTTCACCCCTCCACTTT. Its translation: CASSVVGQGSPLHF. Drawing the rest from reference TRBV9 and TRBJ1-6, the complete variable domain is DSGVTQTPKHLITATGQRVTLRCSPRSGDLSVYWYQQSLDQGLQFLIQYYNGEERAKGNILERFSAQQFPDLHSELNLSSLELGDSALYFCASSVVGQGSPLHFGNGTRLTVT.

The chain combines TRBV27 with TRBJ2-4; D is perhaps TRBD1 (5 bases). V was cut by 4 bases and J by 2 bases, with 30 bases left in between. This CDR3 has 21 residues. CDR1 and CDR2 from the germline V gene are MNHEY and SMNVEV (reference sequence). The CDR3 bases are TGTGCCAGCAGTTGCCCCCAGTGGCCTAAGTCGTCAGGGATCCCCAAAAACATTCAGTACTTC. Protein product: CASSCPQWPKSSGIPKNIQYF.

The V gene is TRBV5-4, the J gene TRBJ2-4; D remains unclear. Germline assignment: CDR1 SGHNT and CDR2 YYREEE (reference sequence). The CDR3 spans 15 residues. V gave up 0 bases and J gave up 0 bases, with 7 bases separating them. The CDR3 region has the DNA TGTGCCAGCAGCTTGGATCAGTCAGCCAAAAACATTCAGTACTTC. This gives the protein CASSLDQSAKNIQYF.

The chain joins TRBV10-3 to TRBJ2-3; D perhaps matches TRBD2 (5 bases). Trimming removed 1 base from V and 6 bases from J, with 11 bases in between. CDR1 and CDR2 (germline): ENHRY, SYGVKD. CDR3 length equals 14 residues. The CDR3 nucleotides read TGTGCCATCAGTGAGTTCGACTACTCCGATACGCAGTATTTT. Translation: CAISEFDYSDTQYF.

The V call is TRBV5-1, the J call TRBJ1-1, with D maybe TRBD1 (5 bases). The CDR3 contains 13 residues. Germline CDR1 reads SGHRS; CDR2 reads YFSETQ. V shed 4 bases and J shed 6 bases, with 13 bases lying between them. CDR3 amino acids: CASSPQVSAEAFF. CDR3 in DNA: TGCGCCAGCAGCCCACAGGTATCCGCTGAAGCTTTCTTT.

The chain uses TRBV11-2 and TRBJ2-1; D unclear. The germline V and J ends were trimmed by 5 bases and 2 bases, with 10 bases remaining between them. Looked up from germline, CDR1 is SGHAT and CDR2 is FQNNGV. The CDR3 extends over 14 amino acids. DNA of the CDR3: TGTGCCAGCAGCCGAGGTGGGACCTACAATGAGCAGTTCTTC. Translated, it gives CASSRGGTYNEQFF.

This clone was observed once. The V call is TRBV29-1, the J call TRBJ2-7; a possible D gene is TRBD2 (6 bases). CDR1 and CDR2 from the germline V gene are SQVTM and ANQGSEA. There are 14 residues in the CDR3. V was trimmed by 6 bases and J by 1 base, leaving 16 bases between them. In DNA form, the CDR3 reads TGCAGCGTACTTCCGGGACTCCAATCCTACGAGCAGTACTTC. It specifies CSVLPGLQSYEQYF.

The chain links TRBV19 to TRBJ2-3, with 7 bases that match TRBD2. The junction had 3 bases not matched to a gene; V was cut back by 6 bases and J by 0 bases. Germline-derived CDR1 and CDR2 are LNHDA and SQIVND (reference sequence). There are 14 residues in the CDR3. The CDR3 spells CASRYSGSTDTQYF. The DNA of the CDR3 is TGTGCCAGTAGATATAGCGGGAGCACAGATACGCAGTATTTT.